The 7 T cell receptor beta chains listed next were all sequenced from one sample in a study of graft-versus-host responses after intestinal transplantation. Antigens of these TCRs are unknown. The table came from immunoSEQ multiplex PCR; TCRdb's copy has only in-frame clones and leaves some out. The sample lists about 99,000 clones; about 90% were seen once. This specimen was unstimulated CD4+ T cells sorted from spleen or lymph node cells, taken before intestinal transplant. These receptors all come from a human donor who received an intestinal transplant.

This chain joins TRBV29-1 and TRBJ2-7, with unresolved D. The CDR3 is made up of 11 amino acids. The V end lost 7 bases, the J end lost 3 bases, and 10 bases lay between the germline ends. CDR1 SQVTM and CDR2 ANQGSEA come from the germline V gene. CDR3 nucleotide sequence: TGCAGCGCCACGCTCCACTACGAGCAGTACTTC. It yields the protein CSATLHYEQYF.

The chain couples TRBV7-9 to TRBJ1-2, with TRBD1 matching over 8 bases. This CDR3 comprises 16 residues. Trimming at V came to 2 bases and at J to 8 bases, leaving 13 bases not matched to a gene. CDR1 and CDR2 (germline): SEHNR, FQNEAQ (reference sequence). CDR3 DNA: TGTGCCAGCAGCTTACTTGTTTCAGGGGGCTGGGAAGGCTACACCTTC. Protein: CASSLLVSGGWEGYTF.

V and J are TRBV4-2 and TRBJ1-2; no clear D gene. This CDR3 spans 13 amino acids. The V end lost 4 bases, the J end lost 1 base, and 7 bases lay between the germline ends. Germline-derived CDR1 and CDR2 are LGHNA and YNFKEQ. The CDR3 loop is CASSPNRNYGYTF. DNA of the CDR3: TGTGCCAGCAGCCCGAACCGTAACTATGGCTACACCTTC.

The rearrangement uses TRBV19 and TRBJ1-6, with 8 nucleotides matching TRBD1. Germline V gives CDR1 LNHDA, CDR2 SQIVND (reference sequence). The CDR3 contains 18 residues. J was trimmed by 8 bases and V by 0 bases; bases with no gene match: 12. This CDR3 is CASSIDRRWTGRDSPLHF. In DNA form, the CDR3 reads TGTGCCAGTAGTATAGATCGGCGATGGACAGGGAGGGATTCACCCCTCCACTTT.

In this sample, this clone turned up once. This chain links TRBV30 with TRBJ1-6, with a weak D call TRBD1 (6 bases). There are 18 residues in the CDR3. The V end lost 4 bases, the J end lost 2 bases, and 21 bases lay between the germline ends. Per the germline V gene, CDR1 is GTSNPN and CDR2 is SVGIG (reference sequence). Written as DNA, the CDR3 is TGTGCCTGGAAACGTGGGGGACACAACTTACCCTATAATTCACCCCTCCACTTT. Amino acid sequence: CAWKRGGHNLPYNSPLHF. The complete variable domain, with remaining parts taken from reference TRBV30 and TRBJ1-6, reads SQTIHQWPATLVQPVGSPLSLECTVEGTSNPNLYWYRQAAGRGLQLLFYSVGIGQISSEVPQNLSASRPQDRQFILSSKKLLLSDSGFYLCAWKRGGHNLPYNSPLHFGNGTRLTVT.

The chain links TRBV29-1 to TRBJ1-2; TRBD1 agrees at 8 bases. The CDR3 length is 12 residues. The junction had 3 bases not matched to a gene; V was cut back by 6 bases and J by 3 bases. Germline V lookup: CDR1 SQVTM, CDR2 ANQGSEA. The CDR3 loop reads CSVDRGYYGYTF. The CDR3 coding sequence is TGCAGCGTCGACAGGGGATACTATGGCTACACCTTC.

The V gene is TRBV18, the J gene TRBJ2-7, with 12 bases matching TRBD2. The CDR3 runs 13 residues. With 9 bases clipped from V and 5 bases from J, the junction kept 5 bases outside the gene matches. Germline loops: CDR1 KGHSH, CDR2 LQKENI. The chain's CDR3 is CASTSGRNDEQYF. The CDR3 DNA is TGTGCCAGTACTAGCGGGAGGAACGACGAGCAGTACTTC.